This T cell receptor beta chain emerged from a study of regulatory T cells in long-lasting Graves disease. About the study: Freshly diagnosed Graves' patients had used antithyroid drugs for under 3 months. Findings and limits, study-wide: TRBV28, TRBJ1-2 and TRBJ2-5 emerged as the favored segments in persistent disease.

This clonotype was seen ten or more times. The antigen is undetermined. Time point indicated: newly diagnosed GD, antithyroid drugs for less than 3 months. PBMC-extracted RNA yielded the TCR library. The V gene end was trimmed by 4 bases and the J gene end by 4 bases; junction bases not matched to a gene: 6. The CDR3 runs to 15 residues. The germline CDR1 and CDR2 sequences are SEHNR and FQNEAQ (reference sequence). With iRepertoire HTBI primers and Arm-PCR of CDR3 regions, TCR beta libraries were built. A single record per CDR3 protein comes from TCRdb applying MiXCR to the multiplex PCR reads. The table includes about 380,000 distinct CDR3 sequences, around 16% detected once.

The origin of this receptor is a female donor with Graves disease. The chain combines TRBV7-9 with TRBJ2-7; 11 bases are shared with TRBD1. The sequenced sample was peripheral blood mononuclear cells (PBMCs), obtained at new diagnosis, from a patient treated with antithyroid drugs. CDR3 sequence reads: CASSYTGTGGYEQYF. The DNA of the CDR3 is TGTGCCAGCAGCTATACGGGGACAGGGGGATACGAGCAGTACTTC.